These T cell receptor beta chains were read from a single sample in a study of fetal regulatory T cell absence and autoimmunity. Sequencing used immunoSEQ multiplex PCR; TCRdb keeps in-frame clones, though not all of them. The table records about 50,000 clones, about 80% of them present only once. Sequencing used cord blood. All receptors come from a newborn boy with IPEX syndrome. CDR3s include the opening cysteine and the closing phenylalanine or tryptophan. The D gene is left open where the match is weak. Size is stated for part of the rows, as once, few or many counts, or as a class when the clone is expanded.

CASSLDTGAYGYTF	TGTGCCAGCAGCTTGGATACAGGGGCCTATGGCTACACCTTC	TRBV5-4	TRBJ1-2	TRBD1	.
CASSEFQGAYGYTF	TGCGCCAGCAGTGAGTTCCAGGGGGCCTATGGCTACACCTTC	TRBV10-2	TRBJ1-2	TRBD1	.
CASSPGSYEQYF	TGTGCCAGCAGCCCGGGGAGCTACGAGCAGTACTTC	TRBV6-6	TRBJ2-7	.	few
CASSLGQGLTTEAFF	TGTGCCAGCAGTTTAGGCCAGGGGTTAACCACTGAAGCTTTCTTT	TRBV27	TRBJ1-1	.	.
CASMSDRGATDTQYF	TGTGCCAGCATGTCTGACAGGGGAGCCACAGATACGCAGTATTTT	TRBV2	TRBJ2-3	TRBD1	.
CSGGGGDTEAFF	TGCAGCGGGGGCGGGGGTGACACTGAAGCTTTCTTT	TRBV29-1	TRBJ1-1	.	.
CASSYGGEQFF	TGTGCCAGCAGTTACGGGGGGGAGCAGTTCTTC	TRBV6-5	TRBJ2-1	.	.
CASSSPSGGSHTQYF	TGCGCCAGCAGTTCCCCTAGCGGGGGTTCTCATACGCAGTATTTT	TRBV10-2	TRBJ2-3	TRBD2	few
CASSISAGFYEQYF	TGTGCCAGTAGTATATCCGCGGGGTTTTACGAGCAGTACTTC	TRBV19	TRBJ2-7	.	.
CASSLGSSSGGWNEQFF	TGTGCCAGCAGCTTAGGCTCCTCTAGCGGGGGGTGGAATGAGCAGTTCTTC	TRBV11-2	TRBJ2-1	TRBD2	.
CASSEHTLAGGHTGELFF	TGTGCCAGCAGCGAACACACCCTAGCGGGGGGGCACACCGGGGAGCTGTTTTTT	TRBV6-1	TRBJ2-2	TRBD2	.
CASSLGQGTGELFF	TGTGCCAGCAGCTTGGGACAGGGCACCGGGGAGCTGTTTTTT	TRBV5-4	TRBJ2-2	TRBD1	.
CASSLKSSPTRRTYEQYF	TGTGCCAGCAGCTTGAAGAGTTCACCCACGAGGAGGACCTACGAGCAGTACTTC	TRBV5-4	TRBJ2-7	.	.
CASSFQGLLYNEQFF	TGCGCCAGCAGCTTTCAGGGACTATTGTACAATGAGCAGTTCTTC	TRBV5-1	TRBJ2-1	TRBD2	.
CAWRGRRSETQYF	TGTGCCTGGAGGGGCAGGCGGAGCGAGACCCAGTACTTC	TRBV30	TRBJ2-5	.	.
CASSSRMGETQYF	TGTGCCAGCAGCTCACGGATGGGGGAGACCCAGTACTTC	TRBV7-6	TRBJ2-5	.	.
CASSRVRTENTEAFF	TGTGCCAGCAGTCGCGTCCGGACGGAGAACACTGAAGCTTTCTTT	TRBV27	TRBJ1-1	.	.
CASSEGTGGFANYGYTF	TGCGCCAGCAGTGAGGGGACAGGGGGCTTTGCTAACTATGGCTACACCTTC	TRBV10-1	TRBJ1-2	TRBD1	.
CASSESSGGYNEQFF	TGTGCCAGCAGCGAATCGAGCGGGGGCTACAATGAGCAGTTCTTC	TRBV7-2	TRBJ2-1	TRBD2	once
CAWSAPRTSGIYEQFF	TGTGCCTGGAGTGCCCCCCGGACTAGCGGGATATATGAGCAGTTCTTC	TRBV30	TRBJ2-1	TRBD2	.
CASSLGRLAGPPREQFF	TGTGCCAGCAGCTTAGGGAGACTAGCGGGCCCCCCGCGGGAGCAGTTCTTC	TRBV7-9	TRBJ2-1	TRBD2	.
CASRNFRRNEKLFF	TGTGCCAGCAGAAACTTCAGGAGGAATGAAAAACTGTTTTTT	TRBV6-1	TRBJ1-4	.	.
CASTRGGGNNEQFF	TGTGCCAGCACCCGGGGCGGGGGAAACAATGAGCAGTTCTTC	TRBV25-1	TRBJ2-1	TRBD2	.
CASSPGGFYGYTF	TGTGCCAGCTCACCGGGCGGCTTTTATGGCTACACCTTC	TRBV18	TRBJ1-2	.	.
CASSLDRGRETQYF	TGTGCCAGCAGCTTAGACCGGGGGAGGGAGACCCAGTACTTC	TRBV11-2	TRBJ2-5	.	.
CASSLGQYNSPLHF	TGTGCCAGCAGCTTGGGACAGTATAATTCACCCCTCCACTTT	TRBV5-4	TRBJ1-6	.	.
CASSVDYYNEQFF	TGTGCCAGCAGCGTAGACTATTACAATGAGCAGTTCTTC	TRBV9	TRBJ2-1	.	.
CASSLELAGAYEQYF	TGCGCCAGCAGCTTGGAACTAGCGGGAGCCTACGAGCAGTACTTC	TRBV5-1	TRBJ2-7	TRBD2	.
CASSSLGQGANEQYF	TGTGCCAGCAGCTCGCTCGGACAGGGGGCGAACGAGCAGTACTTC	TRBV7-9	TRBJ2-7	TRBD1	.
CASSQGSGGPSYEQYF	TGCGCCAGCAGCCAAGGTAGCGGGGGACCCTCCTACGAGCAGTACTTC	TRBV4-3	TRBJ2-7	TRBD2	.
CASSETGGSEKLFF	TGTGCCAGCAGTGAAACAGGGGGGAGCGAAAAACTGTTTTTT	TRBV6-1	TRBJ1-4	TRBD1	.
CASSEVRQSQPQHF	TGTGCCAGCAGTGAAGTTAGACAGTCCCAGCCCCAGCATTTT	TRBV6-5	TRBJ1-5	.	.
CASSTGGGREGYTF	TGCGCCAGCAGCACTGGAGGGGGGCGGGAAGGCTACACCTTC	TRBV5-1	TRBJ1-2	.	.
CASRTGIRDRGLNTEAFF	TGTGCCAGCAGGACAGGGATACGGGACAGGGGTCTGAACACTGAAGCTTTCTTT	TRBV6-8	TRBJ1-1	TRBD1	.
CASSALAVQETQYF	TGTGCCAGCAGCGCCCTAGCGGTCCAAGAGACCCAGTACTTC	TRBV5-6	TRBJ2-5	TRBD2	.
CASGRDRGFLAKNIQYF	TGTGCCAGCGGCCGGGACAGGGGTTTTCTAGCCAAAAACATTCAGTACTTC	TRBV6-8	TRBJ2-4	TRBD1	.
CASSLLWDAGDTTGELFF	TGTGCCAGCAGCCTCCTTTGGGACGCGGGCGATACGACCGGGGAGCTGTTTTTT	TRBV5-4	TRBJ2-2	.	.
CASRRRARTGDTQYF	TGTGCCAGCAGAAGGCGTGCCCGAACAGGAGATACGCAGTATTTT	TRBV2	TRBJ2-3	.	.
CASSIQGNGYEQYF	TGTGCCAGTAGTATCCAGGGGAACGGCTACGAGCAGTACTTC	TRBV19	TRBJ2-7	.	.
CASSLLAGETQYF	TGTGCCAGCAGCTTACTAGCGGGAGAGACCCAGTACTTC	TRBV7-6	TRBJ2-5	TRBD2	.
CASSQVGRSVFSPLHF	TGCGCCAGCAGCCAAGTGGGGAGGTCTGTATTTTCACCCCTCCACTTT	TRBV4-3	TRBJ1-6	.	once
CASPGLQPQHF	TGTGCCAGTCCGGGCCTTCAGCCCCAGCATTTT	TRBV6-5	TRBJ1-5	.	.
CASSSWAGGGYTF	TGTGCCAGCAGTTCCTGGGCGGGGGGGGGCTACACCTTC	TRBV27	TRBJ1-2	.	.
CASSSPGQGGYGYTF	TGTGCCAGTAGTTCCCCGGGACAGGGGGGCTATGGCTACACCTTC	TRBV19	TRBJ1-2	TRBD1	.
CASSLRGLYEQYF	TGTGCCAGCAGCCTCAGGGGGCTCTACGAGCAGTACTTC	TRBV14	TRBJ2-7	TRBD1	few
CSVGTASSYNSPLHF	TGCAGCGTTGGGACTGCCAGCTCCTATAATTCACCCCTCCACTTT	TRBV29-1	TRBJ1-6	.	.
CASSHPMGLAGVWETGEQYF	TGCGCCAGCAGCCACCCCATGGGACTAGCGGGAGTGTGGGAAACAGGCGAGCAGTACTTC	TRBV4-1	TRBJ2-7	TRBD2	.
CASSLGQGADTQYF	TGCGCCAGCAGCTTGGGCCAGGGAGCAGATACGCAGTATTTT	TRBV5-1	TRBJ2-3	.	.
CATSFNARGPQHF	TGTGCCACCAGCTTTAACGCCCGGGGGCCCCAGCATTTT	TRBV15	TRBJ1-5	.	.
CASSQGFSYEQYF	TGTGCCAGCTCACAGGGGTTCTCCTACGAGCAGTACTTC	TRBV18	TRBJ2-7	.	.
CASSDYREAADMGNQPQHF	TGCGCCAGCAGCGATTACAGGGAAGCGGCGGATATGGGCAATCAGCCCCAGCATTTT	TRBV5-1	TRBJ1-5	.	.
CASSHARAALTYGYTF	TGCGCCAGCAGCCACGCCCGGGCAGCTCTGACCTATGGCTACACCTTC	TRBV4-3	TRBJ1-2	.	.
CASSDTGGITDTQYF	TGTGCCAGCAGTGACACGGGGGGAATAACAGATACGCAGTATTTT	TRBV6-4	TRBJ2-3	TRBD2	.
CASSLAGGNQPQHF	TGTGCCAGCAGCTTAGCCGGGGGGAATCAGCCCCAGCATTTT	TRBV11-2	TRBJ1-5	.	.